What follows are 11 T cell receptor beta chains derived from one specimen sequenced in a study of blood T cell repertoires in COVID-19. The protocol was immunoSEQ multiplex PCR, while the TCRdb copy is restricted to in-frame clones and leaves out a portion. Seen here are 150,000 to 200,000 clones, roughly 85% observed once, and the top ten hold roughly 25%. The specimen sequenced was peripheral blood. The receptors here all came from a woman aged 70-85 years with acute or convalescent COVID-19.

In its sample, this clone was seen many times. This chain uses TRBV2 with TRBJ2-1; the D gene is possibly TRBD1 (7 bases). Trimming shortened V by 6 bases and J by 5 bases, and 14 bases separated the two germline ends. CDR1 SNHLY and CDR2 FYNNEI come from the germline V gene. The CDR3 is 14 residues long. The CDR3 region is CASSAGQTHNEQFF. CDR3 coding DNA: TGTGCCAGCAGCGCGGGACAGACTCACAATGAGCAGTTCTTC.

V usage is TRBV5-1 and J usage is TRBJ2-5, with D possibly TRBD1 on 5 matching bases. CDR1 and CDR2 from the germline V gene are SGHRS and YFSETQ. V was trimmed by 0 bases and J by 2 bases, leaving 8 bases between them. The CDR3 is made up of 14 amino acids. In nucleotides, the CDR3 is TGCGCCAGCAGCTTGGCAGGGATACAAGAGACCCAGTACTTC. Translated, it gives CASSLAGIQETQYF.

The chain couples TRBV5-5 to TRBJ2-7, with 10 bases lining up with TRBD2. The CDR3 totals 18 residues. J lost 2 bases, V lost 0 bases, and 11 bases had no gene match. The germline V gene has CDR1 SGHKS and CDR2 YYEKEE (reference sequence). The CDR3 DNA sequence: TGTGCCAGCAGCTTGGGGGGTACTCTAGCGGGAGCCGCCTACGAGCAGTACTTC. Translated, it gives CASSLGGTLAGAAYEQYF.

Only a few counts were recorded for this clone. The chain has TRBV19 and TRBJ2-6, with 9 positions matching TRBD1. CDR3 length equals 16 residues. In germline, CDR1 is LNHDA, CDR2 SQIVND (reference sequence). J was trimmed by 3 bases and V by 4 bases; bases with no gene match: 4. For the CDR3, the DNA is TGTGCCAGTAGTAAGACAGGGGGATTTGGGGCCAACGTCCTGACTTTC. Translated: CASSKTGGFGANVLTF.

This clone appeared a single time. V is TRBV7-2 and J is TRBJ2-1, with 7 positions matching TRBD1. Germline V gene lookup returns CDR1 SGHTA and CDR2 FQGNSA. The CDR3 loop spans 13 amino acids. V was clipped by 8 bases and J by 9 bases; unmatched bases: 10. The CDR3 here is CASQIQGIGEQFF. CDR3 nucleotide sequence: TGTGCCAGCCAAATACAGGGGATAGGTGAGCAGTTCTTC.

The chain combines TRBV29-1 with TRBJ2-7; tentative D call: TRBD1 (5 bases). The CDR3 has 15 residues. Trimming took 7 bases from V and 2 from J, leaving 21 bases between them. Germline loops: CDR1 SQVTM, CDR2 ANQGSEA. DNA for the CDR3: TGCAGCGGGGTCTCATCATCAGGGCGTACCTACGAGCAGTACTTC. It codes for CSGVSSSGRTYEQYF.

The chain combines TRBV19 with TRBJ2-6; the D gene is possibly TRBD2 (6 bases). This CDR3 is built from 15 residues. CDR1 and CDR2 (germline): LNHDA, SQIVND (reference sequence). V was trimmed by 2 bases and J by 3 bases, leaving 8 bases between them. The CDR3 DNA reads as TGTGCCAGTAGTATAAGGAGGGTTGGGGCCAACGTCCTGACTTTC. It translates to CASSIRRVGANVLTF.

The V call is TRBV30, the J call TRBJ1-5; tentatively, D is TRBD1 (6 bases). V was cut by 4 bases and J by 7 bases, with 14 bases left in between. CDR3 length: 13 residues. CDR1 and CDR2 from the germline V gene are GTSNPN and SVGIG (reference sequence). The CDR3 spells CAWKPPGDQPQHF. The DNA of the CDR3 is TGTGCCTGGAAACCCCCAGGGGACCAGCCCCAGCATTTT. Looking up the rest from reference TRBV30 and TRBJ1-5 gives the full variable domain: SQTIHQWPATLVQPVGSPLSLECTVEGTSNPNLYWYRQAAGRGLQLLFYSVGIGQISSEVPQNLSASRPQDRQFILSSKKLLLSDSGFYLCAWKPPGDQPQHFGDGTRLSIL.

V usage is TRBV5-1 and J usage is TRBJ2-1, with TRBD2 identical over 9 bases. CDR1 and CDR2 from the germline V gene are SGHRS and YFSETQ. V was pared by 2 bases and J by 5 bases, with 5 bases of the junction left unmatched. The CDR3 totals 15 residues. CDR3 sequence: CASSLSSGIHNEQFF. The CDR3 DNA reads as TGCGCCAGCAGCTTATCTAGCGGGATCCACAATGAGCAGTTCTTC.

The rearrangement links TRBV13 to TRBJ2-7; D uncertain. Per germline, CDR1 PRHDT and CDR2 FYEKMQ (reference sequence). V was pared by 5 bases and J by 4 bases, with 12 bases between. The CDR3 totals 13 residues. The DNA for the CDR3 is TGTGCCAGCAGCCTTAGAGGAAAATACGAGCAGTACTTC. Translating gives CASSLRGKYEQYF.

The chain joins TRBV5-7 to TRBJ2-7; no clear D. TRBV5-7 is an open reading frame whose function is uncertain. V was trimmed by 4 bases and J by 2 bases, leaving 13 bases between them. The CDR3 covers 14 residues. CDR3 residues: CASSPPGRAYEQYF. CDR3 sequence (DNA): TGTGCCAGCAGCCCTCCGGGTCGGGCCTACGAGCAGTACTTC.